Sequencing of this T cell receptor beta chain was carried out in a study of CD8 T cells in ankylosing spondylitis. Per germline, CDR1 SEHNR and CDR2 FQNEAQ (reference sequence). V lost 4 bases, J lost 3 bases, and 13 bases lay in between. This CDR3 region has 14 residues. This clonotype was detected many times. Its antigen remains unidentified. In making TCR beta libraries, quantitative 5'-RACE with molecular barcodes was used. TCRdb recomputed calls from the 5' RACE reads with MiXCR, one row per CDR3 protein. The sample includes about 460,000 distinct CDR3 sequences, approximately 5.3% of them seen just once. Notes on the study in general: Matched ankylosing spondylitis synovial fluid reportedly contained a significantly enriched population of disease-linked clones. In synovial fluid and blood from reactive arthritis, some motif variants were previously reported. Disease-associated clones were CD8+ and fairly uncommon in peripheral blood. For ankylosing spondylitis blood, a TCR beta motif of 8 or 9 highly homologous variants appeared characteristic.

Sequencing input: blood, either unsorted or a sorted T cell fraction (not recorded which). This chain links TRBV7-9 with TRBJ2-7; D possibly corresponds to TRBD2 (6 bases). The sequence derives from a male donor with ankylosing spondylitis. The CDR3 DNA is TGTGCCAGCAGCTCCCCCGGGAGTAACTACGAGCAGTACTTC. Amino acid sequence: CASSSPGSNYEQYF.